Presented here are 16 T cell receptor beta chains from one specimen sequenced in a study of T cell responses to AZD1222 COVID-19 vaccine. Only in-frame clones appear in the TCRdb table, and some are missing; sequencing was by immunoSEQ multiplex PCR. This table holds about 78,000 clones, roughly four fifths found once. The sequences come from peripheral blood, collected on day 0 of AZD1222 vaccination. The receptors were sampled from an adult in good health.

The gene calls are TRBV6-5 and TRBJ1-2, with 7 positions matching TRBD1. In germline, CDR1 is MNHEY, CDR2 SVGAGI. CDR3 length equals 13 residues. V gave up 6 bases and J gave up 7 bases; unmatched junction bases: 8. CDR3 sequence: CASRPGGVFGYTF. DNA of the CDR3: TGTGCCAGCAGACCAGGGGGAGTCTTTGGCTACACCTTC.

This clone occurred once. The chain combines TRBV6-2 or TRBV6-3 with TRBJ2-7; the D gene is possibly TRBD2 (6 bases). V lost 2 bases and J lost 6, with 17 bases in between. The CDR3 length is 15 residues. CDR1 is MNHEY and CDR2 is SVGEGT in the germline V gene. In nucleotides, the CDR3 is TGTGCCAGCAGTTACCCGGGAGAGGTGGAAGTCGAGCAGTACTTC. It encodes CASSYPGEVEVEQYF.

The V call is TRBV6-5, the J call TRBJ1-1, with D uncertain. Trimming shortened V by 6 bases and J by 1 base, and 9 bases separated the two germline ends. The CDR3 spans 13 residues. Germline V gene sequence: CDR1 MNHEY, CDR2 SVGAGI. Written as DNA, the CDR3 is TGTGCCAGCAGGGCCCCAGAGAACACTGAAGCTTTCTTT. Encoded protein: CASRAPENTEAFF.

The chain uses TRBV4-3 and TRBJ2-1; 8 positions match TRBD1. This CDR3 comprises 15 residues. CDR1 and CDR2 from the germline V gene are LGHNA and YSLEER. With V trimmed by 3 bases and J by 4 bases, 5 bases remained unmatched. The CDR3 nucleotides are TGCGCCAGCAGCCAGGATACAGGGGGTTACAATGAGCAGTTCTTC. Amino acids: CASSQDTGGYNEQFF.

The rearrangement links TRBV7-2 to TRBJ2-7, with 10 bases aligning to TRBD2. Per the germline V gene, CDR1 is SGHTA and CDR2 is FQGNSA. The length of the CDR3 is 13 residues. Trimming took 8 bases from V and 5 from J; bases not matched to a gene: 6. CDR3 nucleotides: TGTGCCAGCCGGCTAGCGGGAGTTAACGAGCAGTACTTC. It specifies CASRLAGVNEQYF.

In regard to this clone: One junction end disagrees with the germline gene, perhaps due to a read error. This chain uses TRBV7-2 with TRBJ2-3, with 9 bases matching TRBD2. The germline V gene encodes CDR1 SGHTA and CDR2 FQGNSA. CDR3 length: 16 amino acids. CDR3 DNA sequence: TGTGCCAGCAGCCTAGCGCTAGCGGGGCCCACAGATACGCAGTATTTT. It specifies CASSLALAGPTDTQYF.

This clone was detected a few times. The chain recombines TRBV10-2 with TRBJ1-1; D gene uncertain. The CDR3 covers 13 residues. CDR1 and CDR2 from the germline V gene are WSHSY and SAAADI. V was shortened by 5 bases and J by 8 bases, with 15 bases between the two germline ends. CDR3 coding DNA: TGCGCCAGCAGTCCTGGAAGGTCTCGGGAAGCTTTCTTT. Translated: CASSPGRSREAFF.

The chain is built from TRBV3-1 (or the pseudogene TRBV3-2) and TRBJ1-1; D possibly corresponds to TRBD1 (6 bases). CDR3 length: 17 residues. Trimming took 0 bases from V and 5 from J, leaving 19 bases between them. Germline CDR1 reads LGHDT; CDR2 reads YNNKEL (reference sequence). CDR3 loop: CASSQDSFPGAGTEAFF. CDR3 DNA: TGTGCCAGCAGCCAAGATTCCTTTCCAGGGGCAGGAACTGAAGCTTTCTTT.

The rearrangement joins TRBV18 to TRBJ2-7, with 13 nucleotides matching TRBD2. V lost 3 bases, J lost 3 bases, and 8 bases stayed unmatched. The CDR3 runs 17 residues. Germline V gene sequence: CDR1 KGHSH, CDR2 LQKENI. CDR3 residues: CASSPGQGLAGLYEQYF. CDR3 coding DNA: TGTGCCAGCTCACCGGGTCAGGGACTAGCGGGACTCTACGAGCAGTACTTC.

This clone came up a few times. CDR3 loop: CASSPNRQGAGGELFF. The DNA of the CDR3 is TGTGCCAGCAGCCCGAATCGACAGGGGGCTGGCGGGGAGCTGTTTTTT. This chain uses TRBV7-2 with TRBJ2-2; 10 nucleotides agree with TRBD1. Germline V gene lookup returns CDR1 SGHTA and CDR2 FQGNSA. With V trimmed by 5 bases and J by 7 bases, 10 bases remained unmatched. The CDR3 consists of 16 residues.

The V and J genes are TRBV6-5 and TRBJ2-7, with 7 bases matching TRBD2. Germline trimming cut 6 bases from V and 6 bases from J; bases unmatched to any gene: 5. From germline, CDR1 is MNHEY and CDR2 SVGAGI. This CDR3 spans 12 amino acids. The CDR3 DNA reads TGTGCCAGCAGCCCGGGACTAAGCGAGCAGTACTTC. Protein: CASSPGLSEQYF.

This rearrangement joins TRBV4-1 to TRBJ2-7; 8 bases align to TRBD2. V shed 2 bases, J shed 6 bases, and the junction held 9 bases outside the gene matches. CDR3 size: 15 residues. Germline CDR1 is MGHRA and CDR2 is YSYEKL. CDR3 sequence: CASSQTGTRQGEQYF. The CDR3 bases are TGCGCCAGCAGCCAAACCGGGACTAGGCAGGGCGAGCAGTACTTC.

As DNA, the CDR3 is TGTGCTAGTGGCCGTACCCCCAGGGGGCGAGGCGATGGCTACACCTTC. Amino acids: CASGRTPRGRGDGYTF. The rearrangement joins TRBV12-5 to TRBJ1-2, with 8 bases identical to TRBD1. Trimming at V came to 6 bases and at J to 6 bases, leaving 15 bases not matched to a gene. Germline CDR1 LGHNT, CDR2 FRNRAP. The CDR3 spans 16 residues.

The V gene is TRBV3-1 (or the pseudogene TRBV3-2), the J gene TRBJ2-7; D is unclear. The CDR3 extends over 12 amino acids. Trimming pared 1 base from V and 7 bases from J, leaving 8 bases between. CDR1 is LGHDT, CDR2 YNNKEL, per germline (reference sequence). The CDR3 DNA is TGTGCCAGCAGCCAAGGGGCCGGTGAGCAGTACTTC. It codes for CASSQGAGEQYF.

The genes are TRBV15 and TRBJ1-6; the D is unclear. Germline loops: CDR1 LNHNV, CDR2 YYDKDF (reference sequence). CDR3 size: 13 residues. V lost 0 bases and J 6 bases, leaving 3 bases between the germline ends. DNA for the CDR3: TGTGCCACCAGCAGAGAGGTTAATTCACCCCTCCACTTT. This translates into CATSREVNSPLHF.

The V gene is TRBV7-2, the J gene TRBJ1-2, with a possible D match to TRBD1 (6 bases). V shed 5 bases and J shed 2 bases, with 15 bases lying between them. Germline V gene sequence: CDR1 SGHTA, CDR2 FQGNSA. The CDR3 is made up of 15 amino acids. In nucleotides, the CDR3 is TGTGCCAGCAGCCCCGGGGGCGGCGGGAACTATGGCTACACCTTC. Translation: CASSPGGGGNYGYTF. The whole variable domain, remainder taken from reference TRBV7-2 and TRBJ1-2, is GAGVSQSPSNKVTEKGKDVELRCDPISGHTALYWYRQSLGQGLEFLIYFQGNSAPDKSGLPSDRFSAERTGGSVSTLTIQRTQQEDSAVYLCASSPGGGGNYGYTFGSGTRLTVV.